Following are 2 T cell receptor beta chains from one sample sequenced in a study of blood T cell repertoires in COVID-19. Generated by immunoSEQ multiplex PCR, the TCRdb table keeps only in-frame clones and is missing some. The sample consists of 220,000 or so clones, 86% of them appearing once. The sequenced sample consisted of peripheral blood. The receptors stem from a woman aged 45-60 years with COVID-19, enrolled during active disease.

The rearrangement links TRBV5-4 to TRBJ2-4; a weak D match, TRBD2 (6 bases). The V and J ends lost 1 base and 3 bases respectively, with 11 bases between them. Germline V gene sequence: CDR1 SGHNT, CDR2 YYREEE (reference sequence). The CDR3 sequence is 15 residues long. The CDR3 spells CASSLTGVGKNIQYF. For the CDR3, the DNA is TGTGCCAGCAGCTTGACGGGGGTTGGCAAAAACATTCAGTACTTC.

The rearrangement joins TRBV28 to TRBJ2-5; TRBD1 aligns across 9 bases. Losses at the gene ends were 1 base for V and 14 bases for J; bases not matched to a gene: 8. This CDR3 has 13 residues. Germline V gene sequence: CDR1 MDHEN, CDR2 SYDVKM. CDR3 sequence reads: CASSLSPGQGYYF. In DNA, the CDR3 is TGTGCCAGCAGTTTATCACCGGGACAGGGCTACTACTTC. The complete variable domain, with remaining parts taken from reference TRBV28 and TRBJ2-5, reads DVKVTQSSRYLVKRTGEKVFLECVQDMDHENMFWYRQDPGLGLRLIYFSYDVKMKEKGDIPEGYSVSREKKERFSLILESASTNQTSMYLCASSLSPGQGYYFGPGTRLLVL.